These 14 T cell receptor beta chains came from one sample sequenced in a study of cytomegalovirus exposure and HLA in healthy donors (dated by TCRdb to about 2017). Library preparation employed the immunoSEQ multiplex PCR assay. TCRdb's version of the immuneACCESS table is confined to in-frame rearrangements and falls short of the full clone set. An unresolved V gene accounts for under half of the shortfall where checked; the remainder is of unknown origin. The sample records fewer than 150,000 clones, approximately 82% of which are singletons. The top ten clonotypes cover approximately 30% of the sample. The sample taken for sequencing was PBMCs. The receptors come from a young man in good health and CMV-seropositive.

This chain uses TRBV18 with TRBJ1-5, with 7 positions matching TRBD1. The germline V gene has CDR1 KGHSH and CDR2 LQKENI. With 6 bases clipped from V and 4 bases from J, the junction kept 9 bases outside the gene matches. This CDR3 contains 15 residues. The CDR3: CASSQTGNLNQPQHF. Written as DNA, the CDR3 is TGTGCCAGCTCCCAGACAGGGAATTTAAATCAGCCCCAGCATTTT.

V gene TRBV29-1 combines with J gene TRBJ1-2, with D possibly matching TRBD1 (6 bases). The CDR3 consists of 15 residues. Germline CDR1 is SQVTM and CDR2 is ANQGSEA. V was trimmed by 4 bases and J by 0 bases, leaving 15 bases between them. Here the CDR3 DNA reads TGCAGCGTTGCCACCCCAACAGGGACTAACTATGGCTACACCTTC. Protein: CSVATPTGTNYGYTF.

The V gene is TRBV27, the J gene TRBJ1-5; a weak D match, TRBD1 (6 bases). This CDR3 region has 18 residues. In germline, CDR1 is MNHEY, CDR2 SMNVEV (reference sequence). The V end was cut by 2 bases, the J end by 0 bases, with 17 bases between. The CDR3 nucleotides read TGTGCCAGCAGTTTAATTGCTGACCTAGGGGGTAGCAATCAGCCCCAGCATTTT. Translation: CASSLIADLGGSNQPQHF.

The chain has TRBV9 and TRBJ1-1; TRBD1 might be the D (6 bases). CDR3 size: 15 residues. Germline lookup yields CDR1 SGDLS and CDR2 YYNGEE. Trimming cost V 1 base and J 1 base, with 11 bases left between them. Here the CDR3 DNA reads TGTGCCAGCAGCGTAACCGGGACAAAGAACACTGAAGCTTTCTTT. It translates to CASSVTGTKNTEAFF.

The J gene is TRBJ2-5, the V gene TRBV11-2, with unresolved D. Germline loops: CDR1 SGHAT, CDR2 FQNNGV. Trimming shortened V by 5 bases and J by 3 bases, and 16 bases separated the two germline ends. The CDR3 sequence is 15 residues long. This chain's CDR3 is CASSLIDGWKETQYF. The CDR3 DNA follows: TGTGCCAGCAGCCTAATCGACGGGTGGAAAGAGACCCAGTACTTC.

The chain couples TRBV5-1 to TRBJ2-1, with TRBD1 as a possible D gene (6 bases). V dropped 7 bases and J dropped 7 bases, with 15 bases sitting between them. The CDR3 sequence is 13 residues long. Germline lookup yields CDR1 SGHRS and CDR2 YFSETQ. Here the CDR3 DNA reads TGCGCCAGCGCCCCCGGACAGTTGAATGAGCAGTTCTTC. Its protein is CASAPGQLNEQFF. Using reference TRBV5-1 and TRBJ2-1 for the parts outside the CDR3, the full variable domain is KAGVTQTPRYLIKTRGQQVTLSCSPISGHRSVSWYQQTPGQGLQFLFEYFSETQRNKGNFPGRFSGRQFSNSRSEMNVSTLELGDSALYLCASAPGQLNEQFFGPGTRLTVL.

The rearrangement joins TRBV7-2 to TRBJ2-2, with TRBD2 matching over 7 bases. V shed 2 bases and J 4 bases; nucleotides not matched to a gene: 1. Germline CDR1 reads SGHTA; CDR2 reads FQGNSA. The CDR3 is made up of 14 amino acids. In DNA form, the CDR3 reads TGTGCCAGCAGCTTACAGCGGGGCACCGGGGAGCTGTTTTTT. Translating it yields CASSLQRGTGELFF.

The chain is built from TRBV6-5 and TRBJ2-7; TRBD2 aligns across 9 bases. Germline loops: CDR1 MNHEY, CDR2 SVGAGI. V was pared by 7 bases and J by 6 bases, with 13 bases of the junction left unmatched. The CDR3 loop spans 15 amino acids. The CDR3, as DNA: TGTGCCAGCACCACCGGGGGGGCGGGGGGGCGCGAGCAGTACTTC. Translating it yields CASTTGGAGGREQYF.

The J gene is TRBJ2-5, the V gene TRBV10-3; maybe TRBD1 (5 bases). V gave up 0 bases and J gave up 0 bases, with 11 bases separating them. The CDR3 runs to 16 residues. Germline V gene data show CDR1 as ENHRY and CDR2 as SYGVKD. CDR3 loop: CAISESGAGYQETQYF. CDR3 sequence (DNA): TGTGCCATCAGTGAGTCAGGAGCAGGGTACCAAGAGACCCAGTACTTC.

J is TRBJ1-2 and V is TRBV11-2; D possibly corresponds to TRBD1 (6 bases). Trimming shortened V by 4 bases and J by 4 bases, and 13 bases separated the two germline ends. The CDR3 totals 14 residues. Germline CDR1 SGHAT, CDR2 FQNNGV. This CDR3 is CASSWTDSPYGYTF. In DNA form, the CDR3 reads TGTGCCAGCAGCTGGACGGACAGCCCCTATGGCTACACCTTC.

This clone showed up just once. The chain is built from TRBV2 and TRBJ2-3, with 7 bases lining up with TRBD1. The CDR3 is 14 amino acids. V was clipped by 7 bases and J by 7 bases; unmatched bases: 11. Germline assignment: CDR1 SNHLY and CDR2 FYNNEI. The CDR3 region has the DNA TGTGCCAGCACCAGAGACAGGGATGTTCATACGCAGTATTTT. Its translation is CASTRDRDVHTQYF.

This clone turned up a few times. CDR3 protein: CASSPLAGAYNEQFF. The CDR3 nucleotides are TGTGCCAGCAGCCCGTTAGCGGGGGCCTACAATGAGCAGTTCTTC. The gene calls are TRBV7-9 and TRBJ2-1; 9 positions match TRBD2. Germline values: CDR1 SEHNR, CDR2 FQNEAQ (reference sequence). Unmatched junction bases numbered 4, after V lost 5 bases and J lost 2 bases. This CDR3 spans 15 amino acids.

The chain joins TRBV2 to TRBJ1-1, with D possibly being TRBD1 (6 bases). The CDR3 has 16 amino acids. Trimming took off 6 bases at V and 2 bases at J, with 19 bases between the two ends. The germline CDR1 and CDR2 sequences are SNHLY and FYNNEI. The CDR3 region has the DNA TGTGCCAGCAGGGGCCGCCGGGACACAAAAAACACTGAAGCTTTCTTT. Protein product: CASRGRRDTKNTEAFF.

This chain connects TRBV27 to TRBJ2-7, with D perhaps matching TRBD1 (5 bases). The germline CDR1 and CDR2 sequences are MNHEY and SMNVEV (reference sequence). V lost 1 base and J lost 6, with 13 bases in between. The length of the CDR3 is 14 residues. The CDR3 DNA reads TGTGCCAGCAGTTTATTTAGCCAGGGTATCGAGCAGTACTTC. Protein product: CASSLFSQGIEQYF.